This entry describes one T cell receptor beta chain. As yet, its antigen is unknown. The PCR made use of 60 Vbeta and 13 Jbeta primers. Profiled with immunoSEQ multiplex PCR; TCRdb holds only in-frame clones, not every one. Of 270,000 or so clones in the sample, 86% are singletons; the top ten hold 4%. This entry belongs to a study of cytomegalovirus exposure and HLA in healthy donors. Points from the study as a whole: The study flagged roughly 160 TCR beta chains as cytomegalovirus-associated.

CDR1 is LNHDA and CDR2 is SQIVND in the germline V gene (reference sequence). V lost 3 bases, J lost 3 bases, and 14 bases lay in between. CDR3 length equals 16 residues. The clonotype originates from a middle-aged man in good health and CMV-seropositive. Input material: PBMCs. The chain has TRBV19 and TRBJ1-4, with D possibly matching TRBD1 (5 bases). CDR3 DNA: TGTGCCAGTAGTATTGGGAGGAGGGGTTCTAATGAAAAACTGTTTTTT. Encoded protein: CASSIGRRGSNEKLFF.